This T cell receptor (beta chain) was sequenced for a study of identical twins. TCRdb re-called the 5' RACE reads through MiXCR, storing one row per CDR3 protein. This sample has roughly 480,000 distinct CDR3 sequences, with 24% found just once. Only a few counts were recorded for this clonotype. The CDR3 extends over 14 amino acids. Trimming shortened V by 1 base and J by 0 bases, and 7 bases separated the two germline ends. Germline V lookup: CDR1 DFQATT, CDR2 SNEGSKA (reference sequence). The same data also contributed to another study, on T cells expressing NK-cell markers. From that paper: Seven of the eight sequenced donors were HCMV-seropositive; one was seronegative.

The receptor's source is a woman aged 18-30 years in good health. Sequenced: CD4+ T cells sorted from blood. The chain joins TRBV20-1 to TRBJ1-3; D ambiguous. The CDR3 DNA sequence: TGCAGTGCTAGAGGACTCGGCTCTGGAAACACCATATATTTT. Its protein is CSARGLGSGNTIYF.